This TCR beta chain derives from a study of T-cell memory formation after mild COVID-19. Looking at the study overall: Clusters of TCRs were largely donor specific.

The CDR3 sequence is 16 residues long. Germline CDR1 reads LGHDT; CDR2 reads YNNKEL (reference sequence). V lost 3 bases to trimming and J lost 4 bases, with 18 bases between them. This clonotype has a handful of counts. Antigen unknown. Study-level points and caveats: Largely, contracting CD4+ clones fell within CM and EM, and contracting CD8+ clones within EMRA.

Barcoded TCR alpha and TCR beta cDNA libraries with UMIs came from 5'RACE using constant-segment primers. TCRdb re-called the 5' RACE reads through MiXCR, storing one row per CDR3 protein. The sample shows approximately 560,000 distinct CDR3 sequences, 15% to 20% of them seen only once. Sequencing input: PBMCs or a T cell subset sorted from them (not recorded which). V usage is TRBV3-1 and J usage is TRBJ2-5; maybe TRBD2 (6 bases). The TCR originated in an adult woman who had mild COVID-19 (a few samples of this study predate the infection). Cell type and time point are not known. The CDR3: CASSHLRLGSRETQYF. CDR3 sequence (DNA): TGTGCCAGCAGCCATTTGAGACTAGGTAGCCGAGAGACCCAGTACTTC.